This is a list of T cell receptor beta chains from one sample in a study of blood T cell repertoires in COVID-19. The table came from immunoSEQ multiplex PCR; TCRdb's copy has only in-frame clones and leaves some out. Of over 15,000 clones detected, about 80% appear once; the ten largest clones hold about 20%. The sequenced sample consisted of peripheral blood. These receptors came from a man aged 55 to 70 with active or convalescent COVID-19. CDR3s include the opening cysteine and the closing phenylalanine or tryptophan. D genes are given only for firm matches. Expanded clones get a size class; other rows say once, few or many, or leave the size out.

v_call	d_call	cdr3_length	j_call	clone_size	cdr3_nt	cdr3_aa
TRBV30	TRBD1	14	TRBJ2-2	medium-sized	TGTGCCACACAAGGTGGTACAGGGGGTAAGGAGCTGTTTTTT	CATQGGTGGKELFF
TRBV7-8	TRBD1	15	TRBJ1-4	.	TGTGCCAGCAGCAACTCCGGGACAGCTAATGAAAAACTGTTTTTT	CASSNSGTANEKLFF
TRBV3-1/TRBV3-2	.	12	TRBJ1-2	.	TGTGCCAGCAGCCAAGATCACAGTGGCTACACCTTC	CASSQDHSGYTF
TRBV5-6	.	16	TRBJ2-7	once	TGTGCCAGCAGCTTGTCAATCGGGGTAATCTCCTACGAGCAGTACTTC	CASSLSIGVISYEQYF
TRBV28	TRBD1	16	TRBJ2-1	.	TGTGCCAGCAGCCTCCCTCGGACAGGGGGCCTCAATGAGCAGTTCTTC	CASSLPRTGGLNEQFF
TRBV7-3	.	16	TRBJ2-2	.	TGTGCCAGCAGCTTAAACACAGAGACGAACACCGGGGAGCTGTTTTTT	CASSLNTETNTGELFF
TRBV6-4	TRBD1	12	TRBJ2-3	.	TGTGCCAGCCGGGACAGGGGAGATACGCAGTATTTT	CASRDRGDTQYF
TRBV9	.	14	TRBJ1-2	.	TGTGCCAGCAGCGTAGCTGAGCCCCATGCGGACTACACCTTC	CASSVAEPHADYTF
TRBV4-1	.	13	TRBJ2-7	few	TGCGCCAGCAGCCAATTCCTCTCTGACGAGCAGTACTTC	CASSQFLSDEQYF
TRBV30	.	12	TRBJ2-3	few	TGTGCCTGGAGTGTACTGATAGATACGCAGTATTTT	CAWSVLIDTQYF
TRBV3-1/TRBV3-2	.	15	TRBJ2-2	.	TGTGCCAGCAGCCAAGGATCCGGGACACCCGGGGAGCTGTTTTTT	CASSQGSGTPGELFF
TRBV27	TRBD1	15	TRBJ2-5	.	TGTGCCAGCAGTTTGGGACAGGGTTACGTAGAGACCCAGTACTTC	CASSLGQGYVETQYF
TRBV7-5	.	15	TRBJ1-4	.	TGTGTCAGAAGCCCCCAGGGGGGCAGGGATGAAAAACTGTTTTTT	CVRSPQGGRDEKLFF
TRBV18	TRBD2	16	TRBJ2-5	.	TGTGCCAGCTCACTACCCCCGGGACTAGCGGGCGAGACCCAGTACTTC	CASSLPPGLAGETQYF
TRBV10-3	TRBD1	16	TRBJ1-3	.	TGTGCCATCAGTGAATCTGGGACAGGGGCCGGAAACACCATATATTTT	CAISESGTGAGNTIYF
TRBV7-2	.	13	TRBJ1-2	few	TGTGCCAGCAGTCCTGACAGGCGTCGGGGCTACACCTTC	CASSPDRRRGYTF
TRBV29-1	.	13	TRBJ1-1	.	TGCAGCGTCCCTAGGAAGCGGGGAACTGAAGCTTTCTTT	CSVPRKRGTEAFF
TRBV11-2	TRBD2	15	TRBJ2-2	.	TGTGCCAGCAGCAAGCCGGGACTAAGAAGCGGGGAGCTGTTTTTT	CASSKPGLRSGELFF
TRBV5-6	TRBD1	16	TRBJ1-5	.	TGTGCCAGCAGCATATACACCGGGACAGGAACTCAGCCCCAGCATTTT	CASSIYTGTGTQPQHF
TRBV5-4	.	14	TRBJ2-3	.	TGTGCCAGCAGCTTGTACGGTTATACAGATACGCAGTATTTT	CASSLYGYTDTQYF
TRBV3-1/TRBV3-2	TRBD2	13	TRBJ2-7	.	TGTGCCAGCAGCCGAACTAGCGGGATTGAGCAGTACTTC	CASSRTSGIEQYF
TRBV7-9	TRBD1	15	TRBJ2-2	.	TGTGCCAGCAGCGGAAGGGACAGGGGGACCGGGGAGCTGTTTTTT	CASSGRDRGTGELFF